This entry features one T cell receptor (beta chain) sequence. Its target is unknown. Researchers used 5'RACE with constant-segment primers to make TCR alpha and TCR beta cDNA libraries that carry sample barcodes and UMIs. TCRdb recomputed calls from the 5' RACE reads with MiXCR, one row per CDR3 protein. The sample yields about 260,000 distinct CDR3 sequences, roughly 16% seen once. The V end lost 1 base, the J end lost 3 bases, and 4 bases lay between the germline ends. Germline-derived CDR1 and CDR2 are LGHNA and YNFKEQ. The CDR3 contains 13 residues. The data belong to a study of T-cell memory formation after mild COVID-19. Study in general: In these data, TCR clusters were largely donor specific. Study results and caveats: Chiefly within CM and EM were the contracting CD4+ clones; CD8+ ones were within EMRA.

The clonotype was recovered from a man aged 18 to 29 who had mild COVID-19 (a few samples of this study predate the infection). Cell type and time point are not known. The sample taken for sequencing was PBMCs or a T cell subset sorted from them (not recorded which). The V call is TRBV4-2, the J call TRBJ1-3; D gene unclear. The CDR3: CASSQVGGNTIYF. CDR3 in DNA: TGTGCCAGCAGCCAAGTTGGTGGAAACACCATATATTTT.